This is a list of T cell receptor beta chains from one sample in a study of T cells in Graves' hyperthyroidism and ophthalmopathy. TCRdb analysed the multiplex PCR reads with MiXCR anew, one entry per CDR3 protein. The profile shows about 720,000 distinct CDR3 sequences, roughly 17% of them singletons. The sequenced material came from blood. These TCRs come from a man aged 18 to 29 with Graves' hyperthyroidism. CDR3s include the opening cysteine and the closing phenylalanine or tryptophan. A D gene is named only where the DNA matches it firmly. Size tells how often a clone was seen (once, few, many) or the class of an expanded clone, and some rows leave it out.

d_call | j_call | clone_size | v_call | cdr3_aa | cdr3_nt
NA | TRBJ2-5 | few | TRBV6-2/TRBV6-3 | CASSYSRRAGGKTQYF | TGTGCCAGCAGTTACTCGAGGCGTGCGGGTGGGAAGACCCAGTACTTC
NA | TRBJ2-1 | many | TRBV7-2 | CASSLAGPGWDEQFF | TGTGCCAGCAGCTTAGCGGGACCTGGTTGGGATGAGCAGTTCTTC
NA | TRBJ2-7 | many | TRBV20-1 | CSARSRLTYEQYF | TGCAGTGCTAGATCCCGGCTAACATACGAGCAGTACTTC
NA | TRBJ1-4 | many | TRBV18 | CASSPDHGRANEKLFF | TGTGCCAGCTCACCTGACCATGGGAGGGCTAATGAAAAACTGTTTTTT
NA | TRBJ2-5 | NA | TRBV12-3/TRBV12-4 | CASTSWGGETQYF | TGTGCCAGCACCTCATGGGGGGGCGAGACCCAGTACTTC
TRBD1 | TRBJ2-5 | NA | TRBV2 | CASSSTGQGQETQYF | TGTGCCAGCAGCTCAACCGGACAGGGCCAAGAGACCCAGTACTTC
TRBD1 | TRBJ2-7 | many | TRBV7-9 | CASRLDRGHFYEQYF | TGTGCCAGCAGACTCGACAGGGGGCATTTCTACGAGCAGTACTTC
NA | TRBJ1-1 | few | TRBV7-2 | CASSLAPRSMNTEAFF | TGTGCCAGCAGCTTAGCCCCCCGAAGCATGAACACTGAAGCTTTCTTT
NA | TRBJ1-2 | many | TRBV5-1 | CASSLDRTYYGYTF | TGCGCCAGCAGCTTGGACAGAACCTACTATGGCTACACCTTC
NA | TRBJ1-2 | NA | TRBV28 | CASSPGSRNYGYTF | TGTGCCAGCAGTCCTGGGAGCAGGAACTATGGCTACACCTTC
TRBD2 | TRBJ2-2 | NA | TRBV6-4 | CASSLAGDSSGELFF | TGTGCCAGCAGCTTAGCGGGAGATTCCTCCGGGGAGCTGTTTTTT
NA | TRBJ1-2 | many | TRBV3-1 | CASSYRRESEGYTF | TGTGCCAGCAGCTATCGTCGAGAGTCGGAAGGCTACACCTTC
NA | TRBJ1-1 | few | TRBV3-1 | CASSQVMSAEAFF | TGTGCCAGCAGCCAAGTGATGAGTGCTGAAGCTTTCTTT
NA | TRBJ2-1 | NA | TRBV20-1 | CSASAILGERVNEQFF | TGCAGTGCTAGCGCAATTCTCGGGGAGAGGGTCAATGAGCAGTTCTTC
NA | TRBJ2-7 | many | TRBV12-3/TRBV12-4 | CASSFSQEAYEQYF | TGTGCCAGCAGTTTCAGTCAAGAGGCCTACGAGCAGTACTTC
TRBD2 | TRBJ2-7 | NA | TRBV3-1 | CASSHRPGSGMTYEQYF | TGTGCCAGCAGCCACCGCCCCGGTAGCGGGATGACCTACGAGCAGTACTTC
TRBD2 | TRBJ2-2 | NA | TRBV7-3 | CASRRLAGGSGELFF | TGTGCCAGCAGGCGACTAGCGGGAGGATCCGGGGAGCTGTTTTTT
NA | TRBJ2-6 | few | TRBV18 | CASSPSPGANVLTF | TGTGCCAGCTCACCAAGCCCTGGGGCCAACGTCCTGACTTTC
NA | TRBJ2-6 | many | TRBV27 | CASSSSLSGANVLTF | TGTGCCAGCAGTTCCAGCCTCTCTGGGGCCAACGTCCTGACTTTC
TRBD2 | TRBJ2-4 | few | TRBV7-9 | CASSRLSGSAKNIQYF | TGTGCCAGCAGCAGACTAAGCGGGAGTGCCAAAAACATTCAGTACTTC
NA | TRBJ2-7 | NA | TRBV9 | CASSETTGPYEQYF | TGTGCCAGCAGCGAAACAACAGGTCCCTACGAGCAGTACTTC
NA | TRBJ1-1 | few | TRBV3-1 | CASSHYSTGGQMGTEAFF | TGTGCCAGCAGCCACTATTCGACAGGCGGGCAGATGGGCACTGAAGCTTTCTTT
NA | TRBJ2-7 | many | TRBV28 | CASSLEDSPYEQYF | TGTGCCAGCAGTTTAGAGGACAGTCCCTACGAGCAGTACTTC
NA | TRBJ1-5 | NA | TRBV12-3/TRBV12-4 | CASSFFTDRDQPQHF | TGTGCCAGCAGTTTTTTTACAGACCGGGATCAGCCCCAGCACTTT
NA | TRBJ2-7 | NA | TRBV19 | CASSNREDGYEQYF | TGTGCCAGTAGTAACAGGGAAGATGGATACGAGCAGTACTTC
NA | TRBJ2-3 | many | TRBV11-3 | CASRFGATDTQYF | TGTGCCAGCAGGTTTGGAGCCACAGATACGCAGTATTTT
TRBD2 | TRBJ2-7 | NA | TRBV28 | CASSSLMAGGPVYEQYF | TGTGCCAGCAGTTCTTTGATGGCGGGAGGGCCCGTTTACGAGCAGTACTTC
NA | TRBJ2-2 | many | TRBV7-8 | CASSLGTRNTGELFF | TGTGCCAGCAGCTTAGGAACGAGGAACACCGGGGAGCTGTTTTTT
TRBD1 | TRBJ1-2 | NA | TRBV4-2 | CASSPKGQGRYGYTF | TGTGCCAGCAGCCCTAAGGGACAGGGGCGTTATGGCTACACCTTC
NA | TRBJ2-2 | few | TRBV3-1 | CASSKLNGELFF | TGTGCCAGCAGTAAGCTGAACGGGGAGCTGTTTTTT
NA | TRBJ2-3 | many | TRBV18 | CASFLAASTDTQYF | TGTGCCAGCTTTTTAGCGGCTAGCACAGATACGCAGTATTTT
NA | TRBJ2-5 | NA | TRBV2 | CASSEGVVWPGETQYF | TGTGCCAGCAGTGAGGGGGTAGTGTGGCCTGGAGAGACCCAGTACTTC
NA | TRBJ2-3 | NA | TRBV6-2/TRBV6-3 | CASRKELGDTDTQYF | TGTGCCAGCAGGAAAGAACTAGGGGACACAGATACGCAGTATTTT
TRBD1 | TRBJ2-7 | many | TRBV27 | CASSSDRGTYEQYF | TGTGCCAGCAGTTCCGACAGGGGAACGTACGAGCAGTACTTC
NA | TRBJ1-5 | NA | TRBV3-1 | CASSQGFGNQPQHF | TGTGCCAGCAGCCAGGGTTTTGGCAATCAGCCCCAGCATTTT
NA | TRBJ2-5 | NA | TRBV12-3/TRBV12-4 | CASSFWQDIRTQYF | TGTGCCAGCAGTTTTTGGCAGGACATCCGGACCCAGTACTTC
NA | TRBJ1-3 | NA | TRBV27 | CASSPLGVHSGNTIYF | TGTGCCAGCAGCCCCCTTGGGGTCCACTCTGGAAACACCATATATTTT
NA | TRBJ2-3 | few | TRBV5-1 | CASSLGYASSTDTQYF | TGCGCCAGCAGCCTGGGTTACGCATCTAGCACAGATACGCAGTATTTT
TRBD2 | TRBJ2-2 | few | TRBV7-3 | CASSPVPGGDTGELFF | TGTGCCAGCAGCCCCGTCCCGGGGGGGGACACCGGGGAGCTGTTTTTT
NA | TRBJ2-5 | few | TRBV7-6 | CASSLEQVEETQYF | TGTGCCAGCAGCTTAGAACAGGTAGAAGAGACCCAGTACTTC
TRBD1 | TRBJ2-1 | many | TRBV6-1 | CASSLGQGRDEQFF | TGTGCCAGCAGTTTAGGACAGGGACGGGATGAGCAGTTCTTC
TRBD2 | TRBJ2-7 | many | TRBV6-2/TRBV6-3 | CASSYSTSGTRYEQYF | TGTGCCAGCAGTTACTCGACTAGCGGAACTCGCTACGAGCAGTACTTC
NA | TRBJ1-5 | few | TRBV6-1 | CASRGSRNQPQHF | TGTGCCAGCAGAGGGTCTCGCAATCAGCCCCAGCATTTT
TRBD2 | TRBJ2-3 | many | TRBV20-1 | CSARRLAGGTDTQYF | TGCAGTGCTAGACGACTAGCGGGAGGCACAGATACGCAGTATTTT
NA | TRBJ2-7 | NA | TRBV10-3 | CAIRGFYEQYF | TGTGCCATCAGGGGATTCTACGAGCAGTACTTC
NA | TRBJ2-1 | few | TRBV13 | CASSLKGLGGNEQFF | TGTGCCAGCAGCTTAAAGGGACTCGGAGGGAATGAGCAGTTCTTC
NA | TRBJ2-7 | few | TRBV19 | CASSKEAVRGYEQYF | TGTGCCAGTAGTAAGGAGGCGGTCCGAGGTTACGAGCAGTACTTC
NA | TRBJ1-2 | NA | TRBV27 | CASSLSRGQNYGYTF | TGTGCCAGCAGCCTCTCCCGGGGGCAGAACTATGGCTACACCTTC
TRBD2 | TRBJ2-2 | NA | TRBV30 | CAWSARTSGRISRAGELFF | TGTGCCTGGAGTGCCAGGACTAGCGGGAGAATAAGTCGGGCCGGGGAGCTGTTTTTT
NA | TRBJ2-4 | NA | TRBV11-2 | CASSQPRGPGRKNIQYF | TGTGCCAGCAGCCAACCTCGAGGGCCCGGTCGCAAAAACATTCAGTACTTC
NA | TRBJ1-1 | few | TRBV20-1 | CSARDREKLSNTEAFF | TGCAGTGCTAGAGACAGGGAAAAGTTGTCGAACACTGAAGCTTTCTTT
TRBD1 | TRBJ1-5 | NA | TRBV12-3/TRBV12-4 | CASSLGPGQGTPQLF | TGTGCCAGCAGTTTAGGCCCGGGACAGGGGACTCCCCAGCTTTTT
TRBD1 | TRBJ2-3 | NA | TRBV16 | CASSQLRDRDMDTQYF | TGTGCCAGCAGCCAATTGAGGGACAGGGACATGGATACGCAGTATTTT
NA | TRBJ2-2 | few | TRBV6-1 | CASRLSGPARGGELFF | TGTGCCAGCAGACTAAGCGGGCCGGCCCGAGGCGGGGAGCTGTTTTTT
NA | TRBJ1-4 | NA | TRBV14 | CASSTSTYANEKLFF | TGTGCCAGCAGCACCTCGACATACGCGAATGAAAAACTGTTTTTT